This TCR beta chain comes out of a study of control samples from healthy donors and cancer patients. V was clipped by 5 bases and J by 4 bases, with 14 bases between them. In germline, CDR1 is SGHTA, CDR2 FQGNSA. The CDR3 extends over 14 amino acids. TCRdb keeps only in-frame clones here, not all; method: immunoSEQ multiplex PCR. Among about 120,000 clones listed, 89% were seen once. The V gene is TRBV7-2, the J gene TRBJ1-1; possibly TRBD1 for D (5 bases). The clonotype originates from a man aged 45 to 65 in good health. Sequencing used blood. Here the CDR3 DNA reads TGTGCCAGCAGCGACCTGGGACGGCTCACTGAAGCTTTCTTT. Translated: CASSDLGRLTEAFF.